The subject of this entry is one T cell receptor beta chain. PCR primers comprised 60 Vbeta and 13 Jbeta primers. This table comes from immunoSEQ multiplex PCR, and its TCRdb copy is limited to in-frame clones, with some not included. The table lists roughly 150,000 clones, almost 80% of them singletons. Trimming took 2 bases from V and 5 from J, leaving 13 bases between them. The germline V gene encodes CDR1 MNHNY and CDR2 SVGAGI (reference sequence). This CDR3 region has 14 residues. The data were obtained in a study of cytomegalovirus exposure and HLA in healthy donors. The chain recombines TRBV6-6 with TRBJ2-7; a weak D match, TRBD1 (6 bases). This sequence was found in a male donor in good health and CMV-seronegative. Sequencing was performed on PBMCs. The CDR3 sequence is CASSYTRGMHEQYF. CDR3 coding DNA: TGTGCCAGCAGTTACACCAGGGGCATGCACGAGCAGTACTTC.